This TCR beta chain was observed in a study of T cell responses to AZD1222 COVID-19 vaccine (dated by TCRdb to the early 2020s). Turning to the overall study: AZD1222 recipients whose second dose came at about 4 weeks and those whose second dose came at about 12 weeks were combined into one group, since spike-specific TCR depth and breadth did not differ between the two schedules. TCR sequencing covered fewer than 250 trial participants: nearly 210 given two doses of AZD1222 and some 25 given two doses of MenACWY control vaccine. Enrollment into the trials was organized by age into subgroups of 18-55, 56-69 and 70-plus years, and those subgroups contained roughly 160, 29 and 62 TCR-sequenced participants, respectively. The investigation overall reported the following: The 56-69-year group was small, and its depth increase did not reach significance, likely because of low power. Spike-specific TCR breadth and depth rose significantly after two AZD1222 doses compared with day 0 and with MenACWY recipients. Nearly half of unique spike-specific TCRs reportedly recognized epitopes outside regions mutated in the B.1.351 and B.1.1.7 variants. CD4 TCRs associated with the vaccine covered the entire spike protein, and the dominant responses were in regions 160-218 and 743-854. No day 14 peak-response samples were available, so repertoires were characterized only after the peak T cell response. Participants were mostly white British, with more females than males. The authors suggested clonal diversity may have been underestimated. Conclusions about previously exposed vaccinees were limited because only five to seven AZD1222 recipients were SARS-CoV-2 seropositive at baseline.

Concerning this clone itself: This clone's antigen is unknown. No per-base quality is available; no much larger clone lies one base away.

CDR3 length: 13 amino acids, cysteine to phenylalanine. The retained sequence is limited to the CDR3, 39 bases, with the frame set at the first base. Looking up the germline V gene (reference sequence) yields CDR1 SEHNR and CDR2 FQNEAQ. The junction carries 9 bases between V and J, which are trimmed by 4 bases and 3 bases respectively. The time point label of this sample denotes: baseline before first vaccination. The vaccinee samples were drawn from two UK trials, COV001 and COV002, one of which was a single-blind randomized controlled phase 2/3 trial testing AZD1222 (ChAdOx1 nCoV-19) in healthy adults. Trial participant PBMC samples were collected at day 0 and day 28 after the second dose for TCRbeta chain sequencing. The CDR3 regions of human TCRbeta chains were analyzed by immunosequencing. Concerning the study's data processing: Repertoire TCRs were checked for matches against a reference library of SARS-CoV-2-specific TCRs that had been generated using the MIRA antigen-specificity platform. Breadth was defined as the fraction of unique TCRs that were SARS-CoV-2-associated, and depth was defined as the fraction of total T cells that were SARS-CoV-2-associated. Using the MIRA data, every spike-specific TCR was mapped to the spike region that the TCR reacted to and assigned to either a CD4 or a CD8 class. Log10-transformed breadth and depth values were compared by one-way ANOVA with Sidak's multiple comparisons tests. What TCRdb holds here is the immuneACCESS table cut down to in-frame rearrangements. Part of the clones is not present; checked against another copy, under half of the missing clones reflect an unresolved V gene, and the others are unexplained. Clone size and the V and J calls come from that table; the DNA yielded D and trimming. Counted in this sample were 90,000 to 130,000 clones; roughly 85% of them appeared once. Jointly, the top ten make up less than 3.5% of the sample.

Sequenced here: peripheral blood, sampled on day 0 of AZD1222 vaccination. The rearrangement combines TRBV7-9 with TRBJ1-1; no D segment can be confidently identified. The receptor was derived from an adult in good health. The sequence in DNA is TGTGCCAGCAGCTATGGGAGGGACACTGAAGCTTTCTTT. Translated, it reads CASSYGRDTEAFF.